The 15 T cell receptor beta chains listed next were all sequenced from one sample in a study of T cells after yellow fever vaccination. TCRdb reanalysed the 5' RACE reads using MiXCR and keeps one entry per CDR3 protein. Here the sample spans approximately 510,000 distinct CDR3 sequences, about a fifth being singletons. Sequenced material: PBMCs, taken 20 to 25 days after the first yellow fever vaccination. Receptors originate from a man between 18 and 29 years old who received the YFV17D yellow fever vaccine.

The chain links TRBV5-1 to TRBJ2-5, with TRBD2 identical over 12 bases. The CDR3 covers 14 residues. CDR1 is SGHRS, CDR2 YFSETQ, per germline. Trimming cost V 5 bases and J 7 bases; bases outside gene matches: 6. DNA for the CDR3: TGCGCCAGCAGGACCTCTAGCGGGGGGGGGACCCAGTACTTC. It translates to CASRTSSGGGTQYF.

This clonotype was recorded only once. The chain couples TRBV4-1 to TRBJ1-2, with D possibly being TRBD1 (5 bases). The CDR3 is 16 amino acids. The germline gives CDR1 MGHRA, CDR2 YSYEKL. V gave up 0 bases and J gave up 2 bases, with 13 bases separating them. CDR3 nucleotides: TGCGCCAGCAGCCAAGAAAACCAGGGACCAAACTATGGCTACACCTTC. Encoded protein: CASSQENQGPNYGYTF.

This clonotype appeared a few times. The V and J genes are TRBV5-4 and TRBJ2-1; TRBD1 might be the D (5 bases). The length of the CDR3 is 16 residues. V gave up 0 bases and J gave up 5 bases, with 15 bases separating them. The germline V gene has CDR1 SGHNT and CDR2 YYREEE (reference sequence). The CDR3 bases are TGTGCCAGCAGCTTGGCGGGCAGGGTGGCGAACAATGAGCAGTTCTTC. Its protein is CASSLAGRVANNEQFF.

This chain links TRBV6-5 with TRBJ2-6; TRBD1 matches at 7 bases. The CDR3 sequence is 15 residues long. The V and J ends lost 2 bases and 4 bases, in that order; junction bases with no gene match: 2. In germline, CDR1 is MNHEY, CDR2 SVGAGI. The CDR3 here is CASSYEGAGANVLTF. In DNA, the CDR3 is TGTGCCAGCAGTTACGAGGGGGCCGGGGCCAACGTCCTGACTTTC.

This clonotype has more than one count but fewer than ten. The V gene is TRBV20-1, the J gene TRBJ2-4, with a possible D match to TRBD1 (6 bases). This CDR3 region has 15 residues. Germline CDR1 is DFQATT and CDR2 is SNEGSKA (reference sequence). Trimming took off 4 bases at V and 0 bases at J, with 13 bases between the two ends. The DNA of the CDR3 is TGCAGTGCTACGAACTCAGGGGCAGCCAAAAACATTCAGTACTTC. Translated: CSATNSGAAKNIQYF.

The V call is TRBV4-1, the J call TRBJ1-5; the match to TRBD1 covers 9 bases. CDR1 MGHRA and CDR2 YSYEKL come from the germline V gene. V lost 3 bases and J lost 4; bases outside the gene matches: 4. The CDR3 sequence is 15 residues long. The CDR3, as DNA: TGCGCCAGCAGCCAGAGCGGGACAGGGAATCAGCCCCAGCATTTT. This codes for CASSQSGTGNQPQHF.

A few counts support this clonotype. The gene calls are TRBV4-3 and TRBJ2-1; a possible D gene is TRBD2 (6 bases). Trimming removed 0 bases from V and 4 bases from J, with 13 bases in between. Germline CDR1 reads LGHNA; CDR2 reads YSLEER. The CDR3 is 16 residues long. In DNA form, the CDR3 reads TGCGCCAGCAGCCAAGATGCCGCGGGGCGATACAATGAGCAGTTCTTC. It translates to CASSQDAAGRYNEQFF.

This chain uses TRBV28 with TRBJ2-3; D may be TRBD2 (6 bases). V was pared by 1 base and J by 2 bases, with 13 bases between. The CDR3 has 16 residues. Per the germline V gene, CDR1 is MDHEN and CDR2 is SYDVKM. CDR3 nucleotide sequence: TGTGCCAGCAGTTTATTGGGGGGTTACTACACAGATACGCAGTATTTT. It codes for CASSLLGGYYTDTQYF.

This clonotype came up a few times. V and J are TRBV7-4 and TRBJ1-1, with D unclear. Germline values: CDR1 SGHVT, CDR2 SQSDAQ. The CDR3 spans 13 residues. V gave up 1 base and J gave up 8 bases, with 11 bases separating them. The CDR3 DNA sequence: TGTGCCAGCAGCTTAGGGCCCTCTGCCGAAGCTTTCTTT. It translates to CASSLGPSAEAFF.

The chain has TRBV20-1 and TRBJ1-3; tentatively, D is TRBD1 (6 bases). Deletions cut 6 bases from V and 3 bases from J, with 21 bases between. The CDR3 spans 16 residues. Germline CDR1 reads DFQATT; CDR2 reads SNEGSKA (reference sequence). The CDR3 protein is CSARGAGTNVGNTIYF. CDR3 sequence (DNA): TGCAGTGCCCGAGGGGCCGGGACAAACGTTGGAAACACCATATATTTT.

This clonotype has just a few counts. This rearrangement joins TRBV7-6 to TRBJ1-2, with D unresolved. V lost 3 bases to trimming and J lost 5 bases, with 10 bases between them. Germline loops: CDR1 SGHVS, CDR2 FNYEAQ. The CDR3 sequence is 13 residues long. The CDR3 reads CASSFSGFYGYTF. The CDR3 DNA sequence: TGTGCCAGCAGCTTTTCAGGATTTTATGGCTACACCTTC.

This sequence joins TRBV4-1 and TRBJ2-7; TRBD1 or TRBD2 may be the D gene (5 bases each). The V gene's germline CDR1 is MGHRA and CDR2 YSYEKL. The CDR3 runs to 18 residues. Trimming shortened V by 0 bases and J by 6 bases, and 24 bases separated the two germline ends. CDR3 amino acids: CASSQDPIKRGFFFEQYV. The CDR3 DNA is TGCGCCAGCAGCCAAGATCCCATTAAGAGGGGATTTTTTTTCGAGCAGTACGTC.

This clonotype turned up a few times. V usage is TRBV6-1 and J usage is TRBJ2-7, with 10 bases matching TRBD2. The CDR3 covers 14 residues. Germline V gives CDR1 MNHNS, CDR2 SASEGT. V was pared by 7 bases and J by 6 bases, with 9 bases of the junction left unmatched. The CDR3: CASTKAGGPGEQYF. The CDR3 coding sequence is TGTGCCAGCACTAAAGCGGGGGGGCCGGGCGAGCAGTACTTC.

This clonotype was seen only a few times. J is TRBJ2-1 and V is TRBV5-1; TRBD1 or TRBD2 may be the D gene (5 bases each). V was pared by 0 bases and J by 9 bases, with 16 bases between. CDR1 is SGHRS, CDR2 YFSETQ, per germline. CDR3 length: 15 amino acids. The CDR3 reads CASSLARGNQGEQFF. The CDR3 coding sequence is TGCGCCAGCAGCTTGGCCCGGGGCAATCAGGGTGAGCAGTTCTTC.

CDR3 loop: CASSQGLITQYF. CDR3 coding DNA: TGTGCCAGCAGCCAGGGGTTGATCACGCAGTATTTT. The rearrangement joins TRBV7-2 to TRBJ2-3, with D perhaps TRBD1 (6 bases). Trimming took off 5 bases at V and 9 bases at J, with 12 bases between the two ends. Germline V lookup: CDR1 SGHTA, CDR2 FQGNSA. The CDR3 spans 12 residues.